This is a list of T cell receptor beta chains from one sample in a study of neurological immune-mediated disorders. TCRdb reprocessed the 5' RACE reads via MiXCR and lists one record per CDR3 protein. The data contain 20,000 to 30,000 distinct CDR3 sequences, 5.5% to 8% of them singletons. Material for sequencing was PBMCs. The receptors stem from a woman aged 40 to 50 in good health. Both conserved end residues are part of each CDR3. D genes are given only for firm matches. Expanded clones get a size class; other rows say once, few or many, or leave the size out.

D gene | J gene | clone size | V gene | CDR3 DNA | CDR3 protein
TRBD1 | TRBJ2-5 | many | TRBV28 | TGTGCCAGCAGTCCCCCGGGACAGAACATCCAAGAGACCCAGTACTTC | CASSPPGQNIQETQYF
. | TRBJ2-1 | many | TRBV24-1 | TGTGCCACCAGTGATGATGCTAGCCGAAATGAGCAGTTCTTC | CATSDDASRNEQFF
TRBD1 | TRBJ1-1 | many | TRBV7-8 | TGTGCCAGCAGCCTTAGGGAGGGGGCGGGTACTGAAGCTTTCTTT | CASSLREGAGTEAFF
. | TRBJ2-3 | few | TRBV6-1 | TGTGCCAGCACTAGAATACTACCCGCCGTGGATACGCAGTATTTT | CASTRILPAVDTQYF
. | TRBJ2-1 | many | TRBV5-5 | TGTGCCAGCACCCCGATCGCGGGTTTTGACAATGAGCAGTTCTTC | CASTPIAGFDNEQFF
TRBD1 | TRBJ2-4 | many | TRBV18 | TGTGCCAGCTCACCCATTGGACAGGGGGCGAACATTCAGTACTTC | CASSPIGQGANIQYF
TRBD1 | TRBJ2-1 | many | TRBV11-1 | TGTGCCAGCAGCGCATTTGGGACAGGGCGGAACAATGAGCAGTTCTTC | CASSAFGTGRNNEQFF
. | TRBJ1-5 | medium-sized | TRBV6-2/TRBV6-3 | TGTGCCAGCAGGATGGAGCTAGCGGGCAATCAGCCCCAGCATTTT | CASRMELAGNQPQHF
. | TRBJ2-1 | many | TRBV27 | TGTGCCAGCAGTCCGCCACCCATTAGCGGCCTCTCCTACAATGAGCAGTTCTTC | CASSPPPISGLSYNEQFF
. | TRBJ2-1 | few | TRBV19 | TGTGCCAGTAGTATTGGCGGGACACCGAATTACAATGAGCAGTTCTTC | CASSIGGTPNYNEQFF
. | TRBJ2-5 | many | TRBV7-2 | TGTGCCAGCAGCTTAGGATTAGTGGGAGCGGGCGAGACCCAGTACTTC | CASSLGLVGAGETQYF
TRBD1 | TRBJ2-1 | many | TRBV5-1 | TGCGCCAGCAGCTCCGGGACAGCCAATGAGCAGTTCTTC | CASSSGTANEQFF
. | TRBJ2-1 | . | TRBV23-1 | TGCGCCAGCAGTCAGTGGATTCTTCAAACCTACAATGAGCAGTTCTTC | CASSQWILQTYNEQFF
. | TRBJ2-7 | . | TRBV7-9 | TGTGCCAGCAGCTTGTTAGAGGGAGAGGCACGCTTC | CASSLLEGEARF
. | TRBJ2-3 | many | TRBV7-2 | TGTGCCAGCAGCTTAGGGTCGGCGGGAATTGTCCCAGATACGCAGTATTTT | CASSLGSAGIVPDTQYF
TRBD1 | TRBJ2-7 | many | TRBV13 | TGTGCCAGCAGCTTCCGGGACAGCTCCTACGAGCAGTACTTC | CASSFRDSSYEQYF
. | TRBJ2-5 | many | TRBV5-1 | TGCGCCAGCAGCTTGGGACAGTTCCAGTACTTC | CASSLGQFQYF
. | TRBJ2-7 | many | TRBV6-2/TRBV6-3 | TGTGCCAGCAGTTACTCGGAATCCTACGAGCAGTACTTC | CASSYSESYEQYF
. | TRBJ2-5 | many | TRBV3-1 | TGTGCCAGCAGCCACGGAGAGACCCAGTACTTC | CASSHGETQYF
TRBD1 | TRBJ2-6 | many | TRBV29-1 | TGCAGCGTTGTAGGTCAGGGGGCCGACTTCTCTGGGGCCAACGTCCTGACTTTC | CSVVGQGADFSGANVLTF
TRBD2 | TRBJ2-1 | . | TRBV29-1 | TGCAGCCCGGGGGAGCGGGAAGGGGAGCAGTTCTTC | CSPGEREGEQFF
. | TRBJ2-2 | many | TRBV7-2 | TGTGCCAGCAGCTTAGGTGGGACTCGGAGGGGTTCCGGGGAGCTGTTTTTT | CASSLGGTRRGSGELFF
TRBD2 | TRBJ2-7 | . | TRBV18 | TGTGCCAGCTCACCGCTAGCGGGATCCACCTACGAGCAGTACTTC | CASSPLAGSTYEQYF
TRBD2 | TRBJ2-5 | many | TRBV15 | TGTGCCACCAGCCCGGGGGAGGGTTTTCACGATAAAGAGACCCAGTACTTC | CATSPGEGFHDKETQYF
TRBD1 | TRBJ2-2 | many | TRBV24-1 | TGTGCCACCAGTGATTCCCGGAACAGACAGGGTAGGAACACCGGGGAGCTGTTTTTT | CATSDSRNRQGRNTGELFF
. | TRBJ2-7 | . | TRBV28 | TGTGCCAGCAGTATACCCCCCGGGACCCCCTACGAGCAGTACTTC | CASSIPPGTPYEQYF
. | TRBJ2-2 | many | TRBV7-2 | TGTGCCAGCAGCTTTAAAGGGTTGAACACCGGGGAGCTGTTTTTT | CASSFKGLNTGELFF
. | TRBJ1-5 | many | TRBV5-6 | TGTGCCAGCAGCTACACCGGATCCGGACGGCAAAATCAGCCCCAGCATTTT | CASSYTGSGRQNQPQHF
TRBD1 | TRBJ2-2 | many | TRBV10-1 | TGCGCCAGCAGTGAGATTTCGGGACAGATCTACACCGGGGAGCTGTTTTTT | CASSEISGQIYTGELFF
. | TRBJ1-6 | many | TRBV5-1 | TGCGCCAGCCGGAGCGGGGCGAGCTATAATTCACCCCTCCACTTT | CASRSGASYNSPLHF
. | TRBJ2-7 | many | TRBV20-1 | TGCAGTGCTAGAGATACCCGACCCTACGAGCAGTACTTC | CSARDTRPYEQYF
TRBD1 | TRBJ2-7 | many | TRBV28 | TGTGCCAGCAGTTCCAGGGACAGGGGGCCCGCTTTTCCCTACGAGCAGTACTTC | CASSSRDRGPAFPYEQYF
TRBD1 | TRBJ2-3 | many | TRBV27 | TGTGCCAGCAGGGTGACAGGGGCGCTTCAGGGAGATACGCAGTATTTT | CASRVTGALQGDTQYF
. | TRBJ2-7 | many | TRBV27 | TGTGCCAGCAGTTTATTGAGCTACGCAGACGAGCAGTACTTC | CASSLLSYADEQYF
. | TRBJ2-1 | many | TRBV20-1 | TGCAGTGCTAAAGGGGCAAATGAGCAGTTCTTC | CSAKGANEQFF
TRBD2 | TRBJ2-3 | many | TRBV20-1 | TGCAGTGCTGGCCCGGGACTAGCGGCCACAGATACGCAGTATTTT | CSAGPGLAATDTQYF
TRBD2 | TRBJ2-1 | many | TRBV7-7 | TGTGCCAGCAGCCCCGGGACTAGCGGGCACAATGAGCAGTTCTTC | CASSPGTSGHNEQFF
TRBD1 | TRBJ2-3 | many | TRBV7-9 | TGTGCCAGCAGCTCCGGGACAGGGTCGACAGATACGCAGTATTTT | CASSSGTGSTDTQYF
. | TRBJ2-3 | medium-sized | TRBV7-3 | TGTGCCAGCAGCCCGACTAGCACAGATACGCAGTATTTT | CASSPTSTDTQYF
. | TRBJ2-3 | many | TRBV29-1 | TGCAGCGTTGAATCTGGCGTGGCAGATACGCAGTATTTT | CSVESGVADTQYF
TRBD1 | TRBJ1-2 | many | TRBV19 | TGTGCCAGTAGGACGACAGGGGGCTATGGCTACACCTTC | CASRTTGGYGYTF
. | TRBJ2-7 | many | TRBV5-1 | TGCGCCAGCAGCTTGGATTCGGCAGGGAGCTCCTACGAGCAGTACTTC | CASSLDSAGSSYEQYF
TRBD2 | TRBJ2-7 | many | TRBV28 | TGTGCCAGCAGCCCTAAAGGACTAGTTAAATACGAGCAGTACTTC | CASSPKGLVKYEQYF
TRBD1 | TRBJ2-1 | many | TRBV5-1 | TGCGCCAGCAGCTTAGGCGACAGGGATAACAATGAGCAGTTCTTC | CASSLGDRDNNEQFF
TRBD2 | TRBJ2-3 | many | TRBV5-1 | TGCGCCAGCAGCTCACTAGCGGGAAGCACAGATACGCAGTATTTT | CASSSLAGSTDTQYF
TRBD2 | TRBJ2-1 | many | TRBV20-1 | TGCAGTGCAAGGACTAGCGGGAGATTCTCCTACAATGAGCAGTTCTTC | CSARTSGRFSYNEQFF